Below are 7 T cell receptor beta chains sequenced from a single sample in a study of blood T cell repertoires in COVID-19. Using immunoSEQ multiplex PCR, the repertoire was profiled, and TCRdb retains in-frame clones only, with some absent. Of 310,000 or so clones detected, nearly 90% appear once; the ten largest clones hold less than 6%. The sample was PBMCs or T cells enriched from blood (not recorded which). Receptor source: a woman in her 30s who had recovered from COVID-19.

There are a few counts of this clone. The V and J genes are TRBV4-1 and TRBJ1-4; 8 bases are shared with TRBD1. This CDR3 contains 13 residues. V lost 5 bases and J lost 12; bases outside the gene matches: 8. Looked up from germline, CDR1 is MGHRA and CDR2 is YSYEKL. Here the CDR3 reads CASSYDRGKELFF. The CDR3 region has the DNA TGCGCCAGCAGCTACGACAGGGGAAAGGAACTGTTTTTT.

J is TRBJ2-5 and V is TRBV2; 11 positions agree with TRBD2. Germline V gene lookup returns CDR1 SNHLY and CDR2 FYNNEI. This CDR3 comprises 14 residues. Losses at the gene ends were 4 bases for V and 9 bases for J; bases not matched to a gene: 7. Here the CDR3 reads CASSASGGTLAQYF. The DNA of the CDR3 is TGTGCCAGCAGTGCTAGCGGGGGGACCCTTGCCCAGTACTTC.

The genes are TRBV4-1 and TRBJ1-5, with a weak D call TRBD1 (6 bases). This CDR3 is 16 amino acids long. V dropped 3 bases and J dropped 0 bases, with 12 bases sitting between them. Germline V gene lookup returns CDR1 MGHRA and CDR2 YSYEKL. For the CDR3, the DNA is TGCGCCAGCAGCCACACCGTACAGGGTAGCAATCAGCCCCAGCATTTT. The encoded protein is CASSHTVQGSNQPQHF.

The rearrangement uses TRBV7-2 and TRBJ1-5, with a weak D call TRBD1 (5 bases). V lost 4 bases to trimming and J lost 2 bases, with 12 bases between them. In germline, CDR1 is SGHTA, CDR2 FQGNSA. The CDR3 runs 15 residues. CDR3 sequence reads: CASSWTDMGNQPQHF. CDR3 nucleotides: TGTGCCAGCAGCTGGACGGACATGGGCAATCAGCCCCAGCATTTT.

This CDR3 is CASSLVRTDTQYF. In nucleotides, the CDR3 is TGTGCCAGCAGCTTAGTCCGGACAGATACGCAGTATTTT. V and J are TRBV13 and TRBJ2-3; the D is unclear. The CDR3 length is 13 residues. Trimming shortened V by 1 base and J by 3 bases, and 5 bases separated the two germline ends. Looked up from germline, CDR1 is PRHDT and CDR2 is FYEKMQ (reference sequence).

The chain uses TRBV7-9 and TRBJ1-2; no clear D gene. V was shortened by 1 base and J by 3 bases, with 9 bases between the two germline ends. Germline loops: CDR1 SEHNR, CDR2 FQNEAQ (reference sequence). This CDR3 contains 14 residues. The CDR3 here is CASSLGALDYGYTF. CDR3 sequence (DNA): TGTGCCAGCAGCTTAGGGGCCCTGGACTATGGCTACACCTTC.

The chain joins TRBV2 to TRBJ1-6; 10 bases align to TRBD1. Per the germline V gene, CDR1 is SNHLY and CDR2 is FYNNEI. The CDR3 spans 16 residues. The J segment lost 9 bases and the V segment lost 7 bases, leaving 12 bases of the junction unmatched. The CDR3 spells CASNTGEGQGISPLHF. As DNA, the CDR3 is TGTGCCAGCAACACGGGCGAGGGACAGGGGATTTCACCCCTCCACTTT.